Below, 23 T cell receptor beta chains from the same sample are listed, as sequenced in a study of molecular identifiers for immune sequencing clone quantification. TCRdb independently ran MiXCR on the PCR reads; one entry per CDR3 protein. The sample consists of 600,000 to 650,000 distinct CDR3 sequences, approximately 20% of them appearing once. The sequenced material came from naive CD8+ T cells from blood, with Jurkat cell RNA spiked in. Subset noted: FACS-sorted CD8+CD4-CCR7+CD45RA+ naive T cells. These TCRs come from a human donor in good health. Some libraries in this study had Jurkat cell RNA spiked in.

In regard to this clonotype: This could be a read error, since a much larger clone is one nucleotide away. The chain recombines TRBV13 with TRBJ1-1; D might be TRBD1 (5 bases). Germline values: CDR1 PRHDT, CDR2 FYEKMQ (reference sequence). There are 14 residues in the CDR3. The CDR3 spells CTSSHDSLNTEAFF. The CDR3, as DNA: TGTACCAGCAGCCATGACAGTTTGAACACTGAAGCTTTCTTT.

This chain connects TRBV19 to TRBJ2-2; D possibly matches TRBD1 or TRBD2 (5 bases each). Trimming left V 11 bases short and J 7 bases short, with 14 bases between. The CDR3 has 12 amino acids. CDR1 is LNHDA, CDR2 SQIVND, per germline (reference sequence). DNA for the CDR3: TGTGCCTACCTCGGGGCGGGCGGGGAGCTGTTTTTT. This translates into CAYLGAGGELFF.

In its sample, this clonotype was seen many times. The chain joins TRBV28 to TRBJ2-1; 9 bases match TRBD1. The V gene's germline CDR1 is MDHEN and CDR2 SYDVKM. The CDR3 consists of 15 residues. V was pared by 6 bases and J by 6 bases, with 9 bases of the junction left unmatched. The CDR3 DNA reads TGTGCCAGCAGGGAGGGACAGGGATTATCCAATGAGCAGTTCTTC. Translating gives CASREGQGLSNEQFF.

Points on this clonotype: A single base separates this from a much larger clone, so it may be a read error. The J gene is TRBJ1-1, the V gene TRBV7-6, with 9 bases fitting TRBD1. Germline V lookup: CDR1 SGHVS, CDR2 FNYEAQ. The CDR3 contains 16 residues. CDR3 region: CACSIGTGLMNTEAFF. CDR3 bases: TGTGCCTGCAGCATCGGGACAGGGCTGATGAACACTGAAGCTTTCTTT.

This clonotype was found many times. CDR3 residues: CASSQDPWYEQYF. CDR3 DNA sequence: TGCGCCAGCAGCCAAGATCCGTGGTACGAGCAGTACTTC. The chain carries TRBV4-1 and TRBJ2-7; D remains ambiguous. Germline lookup yields CDR1 MGHRA and CDR2 YSYEKL. V shed 0 bases and J shed 4 bases, with 7 bases lying between them. The CDR3 is 13 residues long.

This clonotype was counted many times. The chain combines TRBV5-1 with TRBJ1-1; D uncertain. V dropped 7 bases and J dropped 0 bases, with 10 bases sitting between them. Germline CDR1 is SGHRS and CDR2 is YFSETQ. The CDR3 covers 13 residues. CDR3 sequence reads: CASRVTMNTEAFF. The CDR3 nucleotides are TGCGCCAGCCGGGTCACCATGAACACTGAAGCTTTCTTT.

Remarks on this clonotype: A read error may be the cause here, since a much bigger clone is one base away. This rearrangement joins TRBV18 to TRBJ1-1; no reliable D call. The V gene's germline CDR1 is KGHSH and CDR2 LQKENI. CDR3 length: 13 residues. Deletions cut 6 bases from V and 6 bases from J, with 14 bases between. The CDR3 bases are TGTGCCAGCTCCCAAGGCAGTTCCTCTGAAGCTTTCTTT. As protein: CASSQGSSSEAFF.

On this clonotype: At one end the junction does not follow the germline gene, possibly because of a read error. As DNA, the CDR3 is TGTGCCCGGAGCACGACAGGAGATCAGCCCCAGCATTTT. Protein: CARSTTGDQPQHF. The chain couples TRBV30 to TRBJ1-5; D is perhaps TRBD1 (6 bases). This CDR3 region has 13 residues. The germline CDR1 and CDR2 sequences are GTSNPN and SVGIG (reference sequence).

This clonotype has ten or more counts. The chain combines TRBV20-1 with TRBJ2-5; possibly TRBD1 for D (7 bases). Trimming pared 6 bases from V and 3 bases from J, leaving 14 bases between. Germline V gene sequence: CDR1 DFQATT, CDR2 SNEGSKA (reference sequence). This CDR3 is built from 13 residues. The CDR3: CSARPRGEETQYF. Written as DNA, the CDR3 is TGCAGTGCCAGGCCCAGGGGGGAAGAGACCCAGTACTTC.

This clonotype was detected a few times. This chain connects TRBV27 to TRBJ2-2; perhaps TRBD2 as D (7 bases). CDR1 is MNHEY and CDR2 is SMNVEV in the germline V gene (reference sequence). The length of the CDR3 is 15 residues. Trimming shortened V by 7 bases and J by 4 bases, and 16 bases separated the two germline ends. The CDR3 DNA reads as TGTGCCAGCAAGTATTACAGGGAGGGCACCGGGGAGCTGTTTTTT. Encoded protein: CASKYYREGTGELFF.

About this clonotype: Since a much larger clone is just one base distant, this may be a read error. The missing conserved phenylalanine or tryptophan at the end of this CDR3 makes a read error likely. The chain is built from TRBV18 and TRBJ2-3, with unresolved D. This CDR3 contains 13 residues. From germline, CDR1 is KGHSH and CDR2 LQKENI. V dropped 3 bases and J dropped 6 bases, with 10 bases sitting between them. As DNA, the CDR3 is TGTGCCAGCTCACCCCCCCTCCAGGATACGCAGTATCTT. Protein sequence: CASSPPLQDTQYL.

This clonotype was seen many times. The CDR3 nucleotides are TGTGCCAGCAGTTGGAACAGTCCCTACGAGCAGTACTTC. Amino acid sequence: CASSWNSPYEQYF. The chain carries TRBV28 and TRBJ2-7; D remains unclear. Between the trimmed V and J ends, which lost 4 bases and 2 bases, there was a span of 9 bases. Germline CDR1 is MDHEN and CDR2 is SYDVKM. The CDR3 extends over 13 amino acids.

In this sample, this clonotype turned up a few times. The chain uses TRBV27 and TRBJ2-5; 10 positions match TRBD2. J gave up 3 bases and V 5 bases, and 9 bases lay outside the gene matches. Germline loops: CDR1 MNHEY, CDR2 SMNVEV (reference sequence). CDR3 size: 16 residues. Here the CDR3 reads CASSPSLTSGEETQYF. CDR3 DNA: TGTGCCAGCAGTCCCTCCCTCACTAGCGGGGAAGAGACCCAGTACTTC.

On this clonotype itself: A much larger clone is a single base away; this may be a read error. The CDR3 coding sequence is TGTGCCCGGAGTGTAGGGACAGGGATGGCTTTCTTT. This sequence encodes CARSVGTGMAFF. The V gene is TRBV30, the J gene TRBJ1-1, with 9 bases lining up with TRBD1. This CDR3 is built from 12 residues. CDR1 is GTSNPN and CDR2 is SVGIG in the germline V gene (reference sequence).

This clonotype came up many times. The rearrangement joins TRBV4-1 to TRBJ1-2; D uncertain. Trimming removed 0 bases from V and 3 bases from J, with 8 bases in between. Germline V gene lookup returns CDR1 MGHRA and CDR2 YSYEKL. This CDR3 has 14 amino acids. CDR3: CASSQETQYYGYTF. CDR3 coding DNA: TGCGCCAGCAGCCAAGAGACGCAGTACTATGGCTACACCTTC.

This chain links TRBV5-5 with TRBJ1-1; TRBD1 matches 7 bases. The CDR3 is made up of 14 amino acids. Germline assignment: CDR1 SGHKS and CDR2 YYEKEE (reference sequence). The V gene end was trimmed by 3 bases and the J gene end by 6 bases; junction bases not matched to a gene: 8. In DNA form, the CDR3 reads TGTGCCAGCAGCTATCGGACAGGAGGCCCTGAAGCTTTCTTT. Translating gives CASSYRTGGPEAFF.

This clonotype was seen only a few times. This rearrangement joins TRBV6-6 to TRBJ2-5; 7 nucleotides align to TRBD2. The CDR3 loop spans 17 amino acids. The germline V gene encodes CDR1 MNHNY and CDR2 SVGAGI (reference sequence). J gave up 2 bases and V 2 bases, and 11 bases lay outside the gene matches. The CDR3 here is CASSYLISREIQETQYF. CDR3 DNA: TGTGCCAGCAGTTACCTCATTTCGCGGGAGATACAAGAGACCCAGTACTTC.

The chain employs TRBV7-6 and TRBJ1-2; tentatively, D is TRBD1 (6 bases). This CDR3 has 13 residues. The V gene lost 0 bases and the J gene lost 8 bases, with 10 bases spanning the gap. Germline CDR1 reads SGHVS; CDR2 reads FNYEAQ. CDR3 nucleotides: TGTGCCAGCAGCTTAGCGGGGGGCCAGGGCTACACCTTC. Protein sequence: CASSLAGGQGYTF.

The rearrangement uses TRBV9 and TRBJ2-5; 7 positions agree with TRBD1. Germline CDR1 is SGDLS and CDR2 is YYNGEE. V gave up 8 bases and J gave up 6 bases; unmatched junction bases: 10. CDR3 length: 13 residues. In nucleotides, the CDR3 is TGTGCCAGGACCACAGGGGAGTTAAAGACCCAGTACTTC. Translation gives CARTTGELKTQYF.

Details on this clonotype: A much larger clone sits a single nucleotide away, making a read error possible. The rearrangement links TRBV6-6 to TRBJ2-5; either TRBD1 or TRBD2 may supply D (5 bases each). Germline CDR1 MNHNY, CDR2 SVGAGI (reference sequence). This CDR3 comprises 16 residues. This CDR3 is CASRQMPGTLQETLYF. In DNA form, the CDR3 reads TGTGCCAGCAGACAGATGCCTGGGACGTTACAAGAGACCCTGTACTTC.

This clonotype was counted a few times. V and J are TRBV19 and TRBJ1-3; no clear D. Trimming stripped 6 bases from V and 0 bases from J, with 12 bases between. This CDR3 has 15 residues. In germline, CDR1 is LNHDA, CDR2 SQIVND (reference sequence). CDR3 in amino acids: CASSPTSSSGNTIYF. The CDR3 nucleotides read TGTGCCAGTAGCCCGACTTCCAGCTCTGGAAACACCATATATTTT.

This sequence joins TRBV29-1 and TRBJ2-5, with D perhaps matching TRBD1 (5 bases). This CDR3 comprises 15 residues. Germline CDR1 is SQVTM and CDR2 is ANQGSEA. Trimming pared 3 bases from V and 0 bases from J, leaving 14 bases between. The CDR3: CSVEGRATYQETQYF. CDR3 sequence (DNA): TGCAGCGTTGAGGGCAGGGCCACGTACCAAGAGACCCAGTACTTC.

In regard to this clonotype: At one end the junction does not follow the germline gene, possibly because of a read error. The gene calls are TRBV19 and TRBJ2-1, with D possibly TRBD2 on 6 matching bases. This CDR3 is built from 15 residues. Germline assignment: CDR1 LNHDA and CDR2 SQIVND (reference sequence). CDR3: CASGIAGKGYNEQFF. DNA of the CDR3: TGTGCCAGTGGTATTGCGGGAAAAGGGTACAATGAGCAGTTCTTC.